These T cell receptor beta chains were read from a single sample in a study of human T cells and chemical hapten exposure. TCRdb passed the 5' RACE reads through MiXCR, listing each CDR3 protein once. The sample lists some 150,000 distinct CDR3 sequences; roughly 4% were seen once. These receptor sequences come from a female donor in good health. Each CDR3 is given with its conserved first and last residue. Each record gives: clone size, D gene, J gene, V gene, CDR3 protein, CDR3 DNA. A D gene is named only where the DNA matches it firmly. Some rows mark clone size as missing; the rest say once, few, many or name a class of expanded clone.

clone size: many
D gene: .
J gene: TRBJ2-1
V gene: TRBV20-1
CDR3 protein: CSATQGFGNEQFF
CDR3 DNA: TGCAGTGCGACACAGGGTTTTGGCAATGAGCAGTTCTTC

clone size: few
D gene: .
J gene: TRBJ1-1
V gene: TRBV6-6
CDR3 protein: CASSYAYSFEENEAFF
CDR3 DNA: TGTGCCAGCAGTTACGCGTACTCGTTTGAAGAGAATGAAGCTTTCTTT

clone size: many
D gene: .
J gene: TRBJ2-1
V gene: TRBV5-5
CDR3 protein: CASSLAPPPRLSEQFF
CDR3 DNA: TGTGCCAGCAGCTTGGCTCCCCCCCCCCGACTCAGTGAGCAGTTCTTC

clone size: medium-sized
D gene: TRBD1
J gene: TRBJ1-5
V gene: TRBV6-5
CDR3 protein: CASSPQGVSQPQHF
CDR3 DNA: TGTGCCAGCAGTCCCCAGGGGGTGAGTCAGCCCCAGCATTTT

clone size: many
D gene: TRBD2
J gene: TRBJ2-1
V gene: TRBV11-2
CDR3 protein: CASSILAGGPFNEQFF
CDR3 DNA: TGTGCCAGCAGCATCTTAGCGGGGGGGCCCTTCAATGAGCAGTTCTTC

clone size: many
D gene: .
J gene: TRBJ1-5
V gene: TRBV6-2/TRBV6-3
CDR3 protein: CASSQRVRPQHF
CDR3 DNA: TGTGCCAGCAGCCAGAGGGTGAGGCCCCAGCATTTT

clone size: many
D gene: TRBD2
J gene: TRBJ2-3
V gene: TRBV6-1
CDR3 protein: CASPGSGGIMTQYF
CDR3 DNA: TGTGCCAGCCCTGGATCGGGGGGGATTATGACGCAGTATTTT

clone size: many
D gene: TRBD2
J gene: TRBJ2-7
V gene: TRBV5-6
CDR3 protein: CASSGGLAGTYEQYF
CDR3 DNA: TGTGCCAGCAGCGGGGGACTAGCGGGTACCTACGAGCAGTACTTC

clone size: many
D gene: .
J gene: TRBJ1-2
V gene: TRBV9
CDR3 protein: CASSVEGPTHYGYTF
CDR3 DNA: TGTGCCAGCAGCGTAGAAGGTCCCACCCATTATGGCTACACCTTC

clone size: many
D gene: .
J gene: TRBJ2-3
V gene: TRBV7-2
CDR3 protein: CASSPRIFVGGTTDTQYF
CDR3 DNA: TGTGCCAGCAGCCCCCGTATATTCGTCGGCGGGACAACAGATACGCAGTATTTT

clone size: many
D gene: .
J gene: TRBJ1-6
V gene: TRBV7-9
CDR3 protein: CASRPVIRNSPLHF
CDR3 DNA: TGTGCCAGCAGGCCAGTCATACGCAATTCACCCCTCCACTTT

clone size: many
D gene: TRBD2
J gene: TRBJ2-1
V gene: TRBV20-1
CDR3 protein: CSARTGGGYNEQFF
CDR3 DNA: TGCAGTGCCCGGACCGGGGGGGGGTACAATGAGCAGTTCTTC

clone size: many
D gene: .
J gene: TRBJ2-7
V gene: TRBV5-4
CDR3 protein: CASSAGRRYEQYF
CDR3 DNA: TGTGCCAGCAGCGCAGGGCGTCGGTACGAGCAGTACTTC

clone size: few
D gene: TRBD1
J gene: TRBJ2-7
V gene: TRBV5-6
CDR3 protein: CASSVEWTGGSSHEQYF
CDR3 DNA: TGTGCCAGCAGCGTGGAATGGACAGGGGGCTCATCTCACGAGCAGTACTTC

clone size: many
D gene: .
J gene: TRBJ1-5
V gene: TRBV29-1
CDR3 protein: CSVAAGDQPQHF
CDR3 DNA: TGCAGCGTTGCGGCAGGGGATCAGCCCCAGCATTTT

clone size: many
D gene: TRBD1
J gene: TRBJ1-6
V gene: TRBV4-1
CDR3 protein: CASSQGQGNRYSPLHF
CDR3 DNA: TGCGCCAGCAGCCAGGGACAGGGGAATCGGTACTCACCCCTCCACTTT

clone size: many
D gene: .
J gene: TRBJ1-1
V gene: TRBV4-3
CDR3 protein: CASGESGNTEAFF
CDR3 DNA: TGCGCCAGCGGGGAGAGTGGCAACACTGAAGCTTTCTTT

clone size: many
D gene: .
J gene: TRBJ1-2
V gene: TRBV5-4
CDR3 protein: CASSLEGPNYGYTF
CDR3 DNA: TGTGCCAGCAGCTTGGAGGGTCCTAACTATGGCTACACCTTC

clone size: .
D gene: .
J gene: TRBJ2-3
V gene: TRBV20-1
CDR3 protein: CNATAPGTQRDTQYF
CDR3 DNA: TGCAATGCAACCGCCCCAGGGACCCAGAGGGATACGCAGTATTTT

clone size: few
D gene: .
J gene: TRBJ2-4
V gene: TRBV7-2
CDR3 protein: CASSWNTGNIQYF
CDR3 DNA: TGTGCCAGCAGCTGGAATACAGGAAACATTCAGTACTTC

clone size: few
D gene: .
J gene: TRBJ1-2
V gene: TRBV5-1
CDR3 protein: CASSLEQADYGYTF
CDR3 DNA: TGCGCCAGCAGCTTGGAACAGGCGGATTATGGCTACACCTTC

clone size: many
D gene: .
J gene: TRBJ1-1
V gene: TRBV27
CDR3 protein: CASSSLGRDLNF
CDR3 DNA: TGTGCCAGCAGTTCCCTAGGCCGGGACTTAAACTTT

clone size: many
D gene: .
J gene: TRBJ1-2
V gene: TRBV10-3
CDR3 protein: CAITARELTPEGGYTF
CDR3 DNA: TGTGCCATCACCGCTCGGGAGTTAACTCCGGAGGGTGGCTACACCTTC

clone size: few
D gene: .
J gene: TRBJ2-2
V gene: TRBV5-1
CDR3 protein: CASSYPWDTGELFF
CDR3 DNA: TGCGCCAGCAGCTACCCGTGGGACACCGGGGAGCTGTTTTTT

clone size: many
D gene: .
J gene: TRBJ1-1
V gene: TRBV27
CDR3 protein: CASSLTWNTEAFF
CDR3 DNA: TGTGCCAGCAGCCTGACCTGGAACACTGAAGCTTTCTTT

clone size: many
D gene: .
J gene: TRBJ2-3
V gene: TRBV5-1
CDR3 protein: CASSMSGEQGDTQYF
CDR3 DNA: TGCGCCAGCAGCATGAGCGGGGAACAGGGTGATACGCAGTATTTT

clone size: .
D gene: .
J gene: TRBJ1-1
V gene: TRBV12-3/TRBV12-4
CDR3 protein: CASSPYRLMNTEAFF
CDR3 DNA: TGTGCCAGCAGTCCCTACAGACTCATGAACACTGAAGCTTTCTTT

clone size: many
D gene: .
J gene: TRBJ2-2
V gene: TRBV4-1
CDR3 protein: CASSRAERARHTGELFF
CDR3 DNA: TGCGCCAGCAGCCGAGCAGAGAGGGCCCGGCACACCGGGGAGCTGTTTTTT

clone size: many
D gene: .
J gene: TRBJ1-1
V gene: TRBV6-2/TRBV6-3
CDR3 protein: CASTKSGGFEAEAFF
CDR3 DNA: TGTGCCAGCACCAAAAGCGGCGGGTTTGAGGCTGAAGCTTTCTTT

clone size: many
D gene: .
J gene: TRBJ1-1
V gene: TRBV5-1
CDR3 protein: CASSEGRNTEAFF
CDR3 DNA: TGCGCCAGCAGCGAGGGACGAAACACTGAAGCTTTCTTT

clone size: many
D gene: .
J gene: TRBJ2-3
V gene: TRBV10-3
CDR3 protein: CAAARRDLSTDTQYF
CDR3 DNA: TGTGCCGCCGCCCGCCGGGACTTGAGCACAGATACGCAGTATTTT

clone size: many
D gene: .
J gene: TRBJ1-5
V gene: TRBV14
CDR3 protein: CASSQAQFQPQHF
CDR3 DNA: TGTGCCAGCAGCCAGGCACAGTTTCAGCCCCAGCATTTT

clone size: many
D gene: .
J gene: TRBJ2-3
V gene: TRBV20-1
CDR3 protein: CSARWGPDTQYF
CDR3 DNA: TGCAGTGCCAGATGGGGGCCAGATACGCAGTATTTT

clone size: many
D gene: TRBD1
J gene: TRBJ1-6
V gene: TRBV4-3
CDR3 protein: CASSPSTGYRGTGGSPLHF
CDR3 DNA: TGCGCCAGCAGCCCCTCAACCGGATATAGGGGGACAGGAGGTTCACCCCTCCACTTT

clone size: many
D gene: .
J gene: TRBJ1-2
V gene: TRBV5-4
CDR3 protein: CASRPGGWGYGYTF
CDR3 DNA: TGTGCCAGCAGGCCGGGGGGCTGGGGCTATGGCTACACCTTC

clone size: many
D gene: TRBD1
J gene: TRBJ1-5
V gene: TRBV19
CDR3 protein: CASSITRKDRGHSNQPQHF
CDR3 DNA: TGTGCCAGTAGTATCACTCGGAAAGACAGGGGGCATAGCAATCAGCCCCAGCATTTT

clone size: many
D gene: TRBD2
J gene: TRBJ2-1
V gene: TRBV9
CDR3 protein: CASSPLGAGLAGNEQFF
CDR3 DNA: TGTGCCAGCAGCCCCCTGGGAGCTGGACTAGCGGGAAATGAGCAGTTCTTC

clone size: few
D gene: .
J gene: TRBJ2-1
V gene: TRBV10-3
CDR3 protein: CAIRQTNEQFF
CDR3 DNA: TGTGCCATCAGACAGACAAATGAGCAGTTCTTC

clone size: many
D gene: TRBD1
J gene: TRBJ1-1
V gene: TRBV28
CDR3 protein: CASSFARQGAAEAFF
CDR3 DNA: TGTGCCAGCAGTTTCGCCAGACAGGGAGCGGCTGAAGCTTTCTTT

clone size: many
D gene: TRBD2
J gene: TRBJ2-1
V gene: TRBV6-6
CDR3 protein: CASSPTAGANEQFF
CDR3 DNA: TGTGCCAGCAGTCCTACAGCGGGGGCCAATGAGCAGTTCTTC

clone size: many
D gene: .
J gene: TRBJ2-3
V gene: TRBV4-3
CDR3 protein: CASSQGSRTDTQYF
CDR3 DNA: TGCGCCAGCAGCCAGGGTAGCCGCACAGATACGCAGTATTTT

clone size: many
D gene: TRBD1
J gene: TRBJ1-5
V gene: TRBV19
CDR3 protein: CASNQLTGNQPQHF
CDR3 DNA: TGTGCCAGTAACCAACTGACAGGGAACCAGCCCCAGCATTTT

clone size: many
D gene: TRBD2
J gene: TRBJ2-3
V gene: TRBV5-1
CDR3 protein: CASSTGLASVTDTQYF
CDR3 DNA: TGCGCCAGCAGCACCGGACTAGCGTCGGTCACAGATACGCAGTATTTT

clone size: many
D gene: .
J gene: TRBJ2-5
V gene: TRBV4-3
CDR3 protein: CASSQDARVKETQYF
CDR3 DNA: TGCGCCAGCAGCCAAGATGCCCGGGTAAAAGAGACCCAGTACTTC

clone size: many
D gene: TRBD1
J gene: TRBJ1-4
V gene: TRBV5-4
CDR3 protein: CASSWQGANPEKKLFF
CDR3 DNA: TGTGCCAGCAGCTGGCAGGGGGCCAACCCAGAGAAAAAACTGTTTTTT

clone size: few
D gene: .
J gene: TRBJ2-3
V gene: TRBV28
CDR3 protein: CASSPRAFTDTQYF
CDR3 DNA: TGTGCCAGCAGTCCTAGGGCCTTCACAGATACGCAGTATTTT

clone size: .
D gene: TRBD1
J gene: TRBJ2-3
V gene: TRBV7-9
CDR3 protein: CASSPRQGRTDTQYF
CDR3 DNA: TGTGCCAGCAGCCCCCGACAGGGGCGCACAGATACGCAGTATTTT

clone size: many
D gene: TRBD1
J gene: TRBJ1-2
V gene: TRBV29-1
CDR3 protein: CSVTGGYGYTF
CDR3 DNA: TGCAGCGTGACAGGGGGCTATGGCTACACCTTC

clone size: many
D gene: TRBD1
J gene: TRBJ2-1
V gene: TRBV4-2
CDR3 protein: CASSQDEGQPNNEQFF
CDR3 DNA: TGTGCCAGCAGCCAAGACGAGGGACAGCCCAACAATGAGCAGTTCTTC

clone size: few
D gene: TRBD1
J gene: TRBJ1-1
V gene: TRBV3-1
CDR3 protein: CASSRSRGQGAKAFF
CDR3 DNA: TGTGCCAGCAGCCGGAGTAGGGGACAGGGGGCGAAAGCTTTCTTT

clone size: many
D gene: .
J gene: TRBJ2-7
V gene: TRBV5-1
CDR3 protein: CASSIRDGSTYEQYF
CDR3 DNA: TGCGCCAGCAGCATCCGGGACGGATCGACCTACGAGCAGTACTTC